The source of this TCR beta chain is a study of tumor-infiltrating lymphocytes in primary liver carcinoma. Study overall: By surgical resection, the patients were treated for their primary liver carcinoma.

Unsorted whole blood yielded the blood RNA, and germline DNA was also extracted. They drew approximately 3.8 milliliters of peripheral blood before surgery. Starting from 450 to 500 ng of total RNA, TCR beta cDNA was produced with a primer in the constant region. Amplification in three nested multiplex PCR rounds with slightly modified ARM-PCR gave rise to TCR beta libraries. Two initial PCR rounds of around 10 cycles each paired TRBV1-TRBV30 forward primers with a C-beta reverse primer. TCRdb fed the multiplex PCR reads into MiXCR, producing one record per CDR3 protein. The data contain almost 200,000 distinct CDR3 sequences, almost 65% of them singletons. Study-level results: A significantly higher top-250-clone fraction was recorded for tumors than for blood (p = 0.039). Because of bulk unsorted sampling, CD4+ and CD8+ repertoires were not subjected to comparison.

In its sample, this clonotype was seen many times. The target antigen is unknown. With 4 bases clipped from V and 5 bases from J, the junction kept 9 bases outside the gene matches. CDR1 is SQVTM, CDR2 ANQGSEA, per germline. CDR3 length: 15 amino acids. The chain has TRBV29-1 and TRBJ2-5; 11 bases fit TRBD1. The clonotype originates from a woman in her fifties or sixties with primary liver carcinoma and hepatitis B virus infection. Sequencing input: peripheral blood. CDR3 nucleotide sequence: TGCAGCGTTGGGTCCGGGACAGGGGGTCTGGAGACCCAGTACTTC. Translated: CSVGSGTGGLETQYF.